The 30 T cell receptor beta chains given below trace back to one sample, sequenced in a study of cytomegalovirus exposure and HLA in healthy donors (dated by TCRdb to 2016 to 2017). Libraries were constructed by the immunoSEQ multiplex PCR assay. For the multiplex PCR, a mixture combining 60 forward primers for TCR Vbeta segments and 13 reverse primers for TCR Jbeta segments was used. What TCRdb holds here is the immuneACCESS table cut down to in-frame rearrangements. Part of the clones is not present; checked against another copy, under half of the missing clones reflect an unresolved V gene, and the others are unexplained. The sample includes 180,000 or so clones, with roughly 90% observed a single time. The ten most abundant clones make up 0.25% to 0.4% of the sample. The sample was PBMCs. The source is a woman in her twenties or thirties in good health and CMV-seronegative.

This clone was seen once. The chain employs TRBV2 and TRBJ1-5, with D possibly TRBD1 on 5 matching bases. The V end was cut by 3 bases, the J end by 6 bases, with 15 bases between. The germline V gene has CDR1 SNHLY and CDR2 FYNNEI. The CDR3 contains 15 residues. The CDR3: CASSEAGRPTQPQHF. The CDR3 DNA reads TGTGCCAGCAGTGAGGCGGGGCGACCCACTCAGCCCCAGCATTTT.

This clone has a handful of counts. J is TRBJ2-1 and V is TRBV2, with TRBD2 identical over 9 bases. V shed 7 bases, J shed 0 bases, and the junction held 13 bases outside the gene matches. The germline CDR1 and CDR2 sequences are SNHLY and FYNNEI. The CDR3 length is 18 residues. CDR3 amino acids: CASNPTSGLAPSYNEQFF. The CDR3 DNA sequence: TGTGCCAGCAATCCGACTAGCGGACTAGCCCCCTCCTACAATGAGCAGTTCTTC.

The chain uses TRBV2 and TRBJ2-7; D is perhaps TRBD1 (5 bases). The V and J ends lost 2 bases and 2 bases respectively, with 10 bases between them. Germline loops: CDR1 SNHLY, CDR2 FYNNEI. The CDR3 is made up of 14 amino acids. The CDR3 spells CASSETAGTYEQYF. In DNA, the CDR3 is TGTGCCAGCAGTGAAACCGCAGGGACCTACGAGCAGTACTTC.

V usage is TRBV27 and J usage is TRBJ2-7; no definite D call. The CDR3 extends over 13 amino acids. The V end lost 3 bases, the J end lost 1 base, and 7 bases lay between the germline ends. Germline V gene lookup returns CDR1 MNHEY and CDR2 SMNVEV (reference sequence). CDR3 sequence reads: CASSFALSYEQYF. CDR3 nucleotide sequence: TGTGCCAGCAGTTTTGCCCTATCCTACGAGCAGTACTTC.

The V gene is TRBV6-1, the J gene TRBJ1-2; 7 bases are a match to TRBD1. This CDR3 has 12 amino acids. V trimming: 7 bases; J trimming: 4 bases; junction bases outside the gene matches: 3. Germline CDR1 is MNHNS and CDR2 is SASEGT. The CDR3 sequence is CASTTGIYGYTF. For the CDR3, the DNA is TGTGCCAGCACGACAGGGATCTATGGCTACACCTTC.

This clone was seen a single time. The rearrangement links TRBV30 to TRBJ2-5, with 11 bases lining up with TRBD2. Unmatched junction bases numbered 17, after V lost 0 bases and J lost 5 bases. Germline lookup yields CDR1 GTSNPN and CDR2 SVGIG (reference sequence). CDR3 length: 19 amino acids. This CDR3 is CAWSVSRASGGSVGETQYF. The CDR3 coding sequence is TGTGCCTGGAGTGTATCCCGGGCTAGCGGGGGGTCTGTGGGGGAGACCCAGTACTTC.

The chain couples TRBV5-1 to TRBJ2-5, with TRBD1 identical over 8 bases. This CDR3 spans 17 amino acids. The V gene's germline CDR1 is SGHRS and CDR2 YFSETQ. The ends lost 3 bases at V and 0 bases at J; junction bases unmatched: 10. CDR3 loop: CASSSGTGGSYQETQYF. CDR3 bases: TGCGCCAGCAGCTCAGGGACAGGCGGTTCGTACCAAGAGACCCAGTACTTC.

The chain employs TRBV6-1 and TRBJ1-4; unclear D gene. Trimming stripped 3 bases from V and 8 bases from J, with 13 bases between. Germline CDR1 MNHNS, CDR2 SASEGT. There are 14 residues in the CDR3. This chain's CDR3 is CASSEVASEEKLFF. The DNA for the CDR3 is TGTGCCAGCAGTGAGGTGGCCTCGGAGGAAAAACTGTTTTTT.

The chain recombines TRBV6-1 with TRBJ2-1; D gene ambiguous. V was trimmed by 6 bases and J by 14 bases, leaving 17 bases between them. The CDR3 contains 12 residues. The germline V gene encodes CDR1 MNHNS and CDR2 SASEGT. This CDR3 is CASSASSVVKFF. In nucleotides, the CDR3 is TGTGCCAGCAGCGCGTCGTCGGTGGTGAAGTTCTTC.

The chain employs TRBV19 and TRBJ1-1; a possible D gene is TRBD1 (6 bases). Trimming removed 0 bases at V and 0 bases at J, with 11 bases between. The germline CDR1 and CDR2 sequences are LNHDA and SQIVND (reference sequence). The CDR3 contains 16 residues. CDR3 protein: CASSIDSYRVNTEAFF. The CDR3 DNA is TGTGCCAGTAGTATAGATAGCTACAGGGTGAACACTGAAGCTTTCTTT.

The genes are TRBV9 and TRBJ2-2; TRBD2 might be the D (5 bases). The germline V gene encodes CDR1 SGDLS and CDR2 YYNGEE. The CDR3 has 16 amino acids. Trimming took 4 bases from V and 5 from J, leaving 18 bases between them. CDR3 nucleotides: TGTGCCAGCAGCACGAGTAGCGTACCGTGGACCGGGGAGCTGTTTTTT. Its translation is CASSTSSVPWTGELFF.

V gene TRBV5-8 combines with J gene TRBJ2-3; 7 nucleotides agree with TRBD2. The V and J ends lost 0 bases and 2 bases, in that order; junction bases with no gene match: 9. Germline CDR1 reads SGHTS; CDR2 reads YDEGEE. This CDR3 has 17 amino acids. Here the CDR3 reads CASSLARVAGFTDTQYF. The DNA of the CDR3 is TGTGCCAGCAGCTTGGCCCGGGTAGCGGGCTTCACAGATACGCAGTATTTT.

The CDR3 loop reads CATSRPLCVGVNGNTIYF. CDR3 sequence (DNA): TGTGCCACCAGCAGACCACTTTGTGTCGGGGTTAACGGAAACACCATATATTTT. The chain uses TRBV15 and TRBJ1-3, with D unresolved. V was trimmed by 2 bases and J by 4 bases, leaving 21 bases between them. In germline, CDR1 is LNHNV, CDR2 YYDKDF (reference sequence). CDR3 size: 18 residues.

This chain connects TRBV6-5 to TRBJ2-1; a possible D gene is TRBD1 (6 bases). V lost 5 bases to trimming and J lost 4 bases, with 12 bases between them. This CDR3 has 14 residues. From germline, CDR1 is MNHEY and CDR2 SVGAGI. The CDR3: CASSEGDKYNEQFF. CDR3 in DNA: TGTGCCAGCAGTGAAGGGGACAAATACAATGAGCAGTTCTTC.

The rearrangement links TRBV7-9 to TRBJ2-7, with D perhaps TRBD2 (7 bases). Germline V gives CDR1 SEHNR, CDR2 FQNEAQ (reference sequence). V dropped 6 bases and J dropped 3 bases, with 15 bases sitting between them. The CDR3 is made up of 14 amino acids. The chain's CDR3 is CASSGGATVYEQYF. The CDR3 nucleotides read TGTGCCAGCAGTGGGGGGGCGACAGTCTACGAGCAGTACTTC. Looking up the rest from reference TRBV7-9 and TRBJ2-7 gives the full variable domain: DTGVSQNPRHKITKRGQNVTFRCDPISEHNRLYWYRQTLGQGPEFLTYFQNEAQLEKSRLLSDRFSAERPKGSFSTLEIQRTEQGDSAMYLCASSGGATVYEQYFGPGTRLTVT.

The genes are TRBV19 and TRBJ1-5; D possibly corresponds to TRBD1 (5 bases). The CDR3 length is 14 residues. V lost 3 bases, J lost 7 bases, and 13 bases lay in between. Germline V gene data show CDR1 as LNHDA and CDR2 as SQIVND (reference sequence). The CDR3 reads CASSILGAGQPQHF. CDR3 in DNA: TGTGCCAGTAGTATTTTAGGGGCTGGGCAGCCCCAGCATTTT.

V gene TRBV19 combines with J gene TRBJ2-1; 9 nucleotides line up with TRBD2. J lost 9 bases, V lost 3 bases, and 12 bases had no gene match. This CDR3 is 16 amino acids long. The germline V gene encodes CDR1 LNHDA and CDR2 SQIVND (reference sequence). The CDR3 nucleotides read TGTGCCAGTAGTATTTCCAGCGGGAGGTCCGTTAGTGAGCAGTTCTTC. It is translated as CASSISSGRSVSEQFF.

The rearrangement uses TRBV5-1 and TRBJ2-7, with a weak D call TRBD1 (5 bases). This CDR3 contains 13 residues. Germline CDR1 and CDR2: SGHRS and YFSETQ. Deletions cut 0 bases from V and 6 bases from J, with 10 bases between. CDR3 in amino acids: CASSLDRTGEQYF. The CDR3 region has the DNA TGCGCCAGCAGCTTGGACAGGACCGGCGAGCAGTACTTC.

V usage is TRBV11-3 and J usage is TRBJ2-2, with D uncertain. V lost 5 bases and J lost 4, with 8 bases in between. CDR1 and CDR2 from the germline V gene are SGHNT and YENEEA. The CDR3 length is 13 residues. The CDR3 DNA follows: TGTGCCAGCAGCCCAACTACCACCGGGGAGCTGTTTTTT. Translated, it gives CASSPTTTGELFF.

The chain joins TRBV19 to TRBJ2-7, with D possibly being TRBD2 (5 bases). This CDR3 comprises 10 residues. CDR1 is LNHDA and CDR2 is SQIVND in the germline V gene (reference sequence). Trimming took 9 bases from V and 5 from J, leaving 8 bases between them. The CDR3: CARTGNEQYF. The CDR3 DNA reads TGTGCCAGGACGGGAAACGAGCAGTACTTC.

V and J are TRBV7-9 and TRBJ2-5; 8 bases line up with TRBD2. V was clipped by 1 base and J by 5 bases; unmatched bases: 6. In germline, CDR1 is SEHNR, CDR2 FQNEAQ (reference sequence). This CDR3 is built from 15 residues. CDR3 sequence: CASSLGAGGVETQYF. The DNA for the CDR3 is TGTGCCAGCAGCTTAGGGGCGGGAGGTGTGGAGACCCAGTACTTC.

This clone was counted once. This rearrangement joins TRBV5-1 to TRBJ2-5, with TRBD2 identical over 14 bases. V trimming: 3 bases; J trimming: 5 bases; junction bases outside the gene matches: 3. Germline loops: CDR1 SGHRS, CDR2 YFSETQ. The CDR3 sequence is 15 residues long. The CDR3 region has the DNA TGCGCCAGCAGCTCGGGACTAGCGGGGGTTGAGACCCAGTACTTC. Amino acids: CASSSGLAGVETQYF.

The V call is TRBV6-6, the J call TRBJ2-6, with D tentatively TRBD1 (5 bases). The CDR3 has 15 amino acids. V lost 0 bases, J lost 4 bases, and 7 bases lay in between. Per the germline V gene, CDR1 is MNHNY and CDR2 is SVGAGI (reference sequence). CDR3 in amino acids: CASSYSTGGANVLTF. The CDR3 region has the DNA TGTGCCAGCAGTTACTCCACAGGAGGGGCCAACGTCCTGACTTTC.

The V call is TRBV2, the J call TRBJ2-3; TRBD2 matches 7 bases. J gave up 4 bases and V 8 bases, and 9 bases lay outside the gene matches. CDR1 is SNHLY and CDR2 is FYNNEI in the germline V gene. The CDR3 extends over 14 amino acids. CDR3 sequence (DNA): TGTGCCAGCGGGGTAGCGGGTACATCAGATACGCAGTATTTT. Protein: CASGVAGTSDTQYF. Complete variable domain (other parts from reference TRBV2 and TRBJ2-3): EPEVTQTPSHQVTQMGQEVILRCVPISNHLYFYWYRQILGQKVEFLVSFYNNEISEKSEIFDDQFSVERPDGSNFTLKIRSTKLEDSAMYFCASGVAGTSDTQYFGPGTRLTVL.

The chain links TRBV7-6 to TRBJ2-1; D perhaps matches TRBD2 (6 bases). The CDR3 covers 17 residues. Trimming took off 1 base at V and 4 bases at J, with 17 bases between the two ends. Per germline, CDR1 SGHVS and CDR2 FNYEAQ. This CDR3 reads CASSLVYGTSTYNEQFF. CDR3 bases: TGTGCCAGCAGCTTAGTTTACGGGACTTCCACGTACAATGAGCAGTTCTTC. Full variable domain (outside the CDR3, taken from reference TRBV7-6 and TRBJ2-1): GAGVSQSPRYKVTKRGQDVALRCDPISGHVSLYWYRQALGQGPEFLTYFNYEAQQDKSGLPNDRFSAERPEGSISTLTIQRTEQRDSAMYRCASSLVYGTSTYNEQFFGPGTRLTVL.

V usage is TRBV5-1 and J usage is TRBJ2-5; 10 bases are shared with TRBD1. Germline trimming cut 4 bases from V and 2 bases from J; bases unmatched to any gene: 8. Germline V gene data show CDR1 as SGHRS and CDR2 as YFSETQ. The CDR3 extends over 16 amino acids. The CDR3 is CASSGQGGLLQETQYF. Written as DNA, the CDR3 is TGCGCCAGCAGCGGACAGGGGGGATTGCTACAAGAGACCCAGTACTTC.

This chain joins TRBV5-1 and TRBJ2-7, with 8 bases aligning to TRBD1. Germline V lookup: CDR1 SGHRS, CDR2 YFSETQ. The CDR3 covers 14 residues. The ends lost 4 bases at V and 5 bases at J; junction bases unmatched: 8. The CDR3 is CASSLGTGGNEQYF. CDR3 in DNA: TGCGCCAGCAGCCTGGGAACAGGGGGAAACGAGCAGTACTTC.

The chain carries TRBV4-1 and TRBJ1-1, with a tentative D call TRBD1 (5 bases). The CDR3 is 15 residues long. Trimming cost V 0 bases and J 1 base, with 9 bases left between them. The germline gives CDR1 MGHRA, CDR2 YSYEKL. This CDR3 reads CASSQEAQANTEAFF. The DNA for the CDR3 is TGCGCCAGCAGCCAAGAAGCACAGGCGAACACTGAAGCTTTCTTT.

A single count supports this clone. This chain joins TRBV6-1 and TRBJ2-5; 9 bases agree with TRBD2. Germline V CDR1 and CDR2: MNHNS, SASEGT. This CDR3 contains 16 residues. V was clipped by 4 bases and J by 0 bases; unmatched bases: 6. The DNA for the CDR3 is TGTGCCAGCAGTGTCCGGGCGGGAGGGCACCAAGAGACCCAGTACTTC. Amino acid sequence: CASSVRAGGHQETQYF.

J is TRBJ2-7 and V is TRBV27; 7 bases line up with TRBD2. CDR3 length equals 13 residues. CDR1 MNHEY and CDR2 SMNVEV come from the germline V gene (reference sequence). J lost 0 bases, V lost 8 bases, and 4 bases had no gene match. CDR3 DNA: TGTGCCAGCGGTCCTAGCGGCTCCTACGAGCAGTACTTC. This encodes CASGPSGSYEQYF.